This T cell receptor beta chain was identified in a study of OX40 agonist ivuxolimab in advanced cancers. Study-level background: Partial responses were recorded for three patients, including one with hepatocellular carcinoma and two with cutaneous melanoma. Study observations and caveats: Doses of 0.1 to 3.0 mg/kg were accompanied by clonal expansion of CD4+ and CD8+ blood T cells by week 6.

With respect to this clone: Antigen unknown.

Measured with immunoSEQ multiplex PCR; TCRdb has only the in-frame clones, and not every one. The data show tens of thousands of clones, under 95% seen once. Between the trimmed V and J ends, which lost 3 bases and 0 bases, there was a span of 15 bases. Germline assignment: CDR1 LNHDA and CDR2 SQIVND (reference sequence). This CDR3 spans 16 amino acids. This chain joins TRBV19 and TRBJ2-7; D call uncertain. Material: CD4+ or CD8+ T cells sorted from blood, obtained in a trial of the OX40 agonist ivuxolimab. The TCR comes from an adult with an advanced solid tumor such as melanoma, head and neck, liver or kidney cancer. CDR3 region: CASSIRGRTSSYEQYF. The CDR3 bases are TGTGCCAGTAGTATCCGTGGACGTACGAGCTCCTACGAGCAGTACTTC.